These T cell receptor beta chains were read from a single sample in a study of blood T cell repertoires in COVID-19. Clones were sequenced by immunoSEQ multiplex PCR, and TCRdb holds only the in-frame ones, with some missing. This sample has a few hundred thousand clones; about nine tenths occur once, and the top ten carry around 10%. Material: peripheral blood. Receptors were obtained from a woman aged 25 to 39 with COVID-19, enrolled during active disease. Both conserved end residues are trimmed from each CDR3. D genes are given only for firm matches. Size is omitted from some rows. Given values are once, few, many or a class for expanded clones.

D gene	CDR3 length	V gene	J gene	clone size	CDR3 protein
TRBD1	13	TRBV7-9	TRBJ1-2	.	ASSLETGSGYGYT
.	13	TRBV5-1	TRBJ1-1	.	ASSLAGTLNTEAF
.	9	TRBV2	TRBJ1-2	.	ASNSLGGYT
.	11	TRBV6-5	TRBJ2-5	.	ASSFQEPGTQY
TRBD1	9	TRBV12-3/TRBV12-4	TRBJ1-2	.	ASRTGWGYT
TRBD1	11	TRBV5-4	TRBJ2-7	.	ASGNRGLYEQY
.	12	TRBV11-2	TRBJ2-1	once	ASSFLGAYNEQF
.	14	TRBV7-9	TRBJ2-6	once	ASSSQTASGANVLT
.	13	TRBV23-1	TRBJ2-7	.	ASSQLERPFYEQY
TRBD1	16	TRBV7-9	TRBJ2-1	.	ASSSTRFDRDRLNEQF
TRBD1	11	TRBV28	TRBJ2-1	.	ASSIWGTDEQF
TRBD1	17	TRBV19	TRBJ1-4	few	ASSPRQGSSSPANEKLF
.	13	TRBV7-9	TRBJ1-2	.	ASSLSRGQNYGYT
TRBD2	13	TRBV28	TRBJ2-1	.	ASSFGGYSYNEQF
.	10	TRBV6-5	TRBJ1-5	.	ASSLSNQPQH
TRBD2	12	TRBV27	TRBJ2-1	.	ASSFTSGGASQF
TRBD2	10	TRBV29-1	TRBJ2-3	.	VGGEGKDTQY
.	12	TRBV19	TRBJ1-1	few	ASSPQGLNTEAF
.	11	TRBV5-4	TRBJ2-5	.	ASTIAGQETQY
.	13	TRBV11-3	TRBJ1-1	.	ASSLVSGGETEAF
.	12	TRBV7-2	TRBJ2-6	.	ASSPGSGANVLT
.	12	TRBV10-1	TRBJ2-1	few	AIETLRRAHEQF
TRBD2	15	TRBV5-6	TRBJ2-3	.	ASSFQLAGLITDTQY
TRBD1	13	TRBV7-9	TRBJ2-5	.	ASSGAGTEQETQY
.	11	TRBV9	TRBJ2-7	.	ASTRTGAGEQY
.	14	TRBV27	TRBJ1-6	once	ASSPETGTANSPLH
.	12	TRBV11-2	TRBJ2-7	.	ASSLGHLPYEQY
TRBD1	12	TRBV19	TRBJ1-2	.	ASRPGQTNYGYT
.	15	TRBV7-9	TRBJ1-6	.	ASSSPTGSFSNSPLH
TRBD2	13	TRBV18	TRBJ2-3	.	ASSPTSGSTDTQY
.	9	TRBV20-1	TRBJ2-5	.	SAGLGKTQY
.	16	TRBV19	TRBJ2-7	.	ASSSFGGLKHEYYEQY